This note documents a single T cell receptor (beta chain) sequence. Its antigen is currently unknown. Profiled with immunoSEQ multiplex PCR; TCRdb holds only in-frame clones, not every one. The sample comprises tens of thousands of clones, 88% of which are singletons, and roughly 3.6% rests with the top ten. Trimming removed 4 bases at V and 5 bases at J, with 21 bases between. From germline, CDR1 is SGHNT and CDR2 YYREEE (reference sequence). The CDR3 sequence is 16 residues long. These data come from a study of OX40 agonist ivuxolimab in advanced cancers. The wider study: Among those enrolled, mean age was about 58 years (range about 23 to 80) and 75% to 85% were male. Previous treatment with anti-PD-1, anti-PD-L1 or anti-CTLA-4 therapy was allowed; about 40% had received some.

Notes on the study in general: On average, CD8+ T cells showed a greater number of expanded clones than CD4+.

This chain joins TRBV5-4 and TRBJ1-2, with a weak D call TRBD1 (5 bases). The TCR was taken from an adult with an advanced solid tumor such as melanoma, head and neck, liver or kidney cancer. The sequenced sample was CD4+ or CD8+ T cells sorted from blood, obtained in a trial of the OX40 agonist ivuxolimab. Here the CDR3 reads CASSPRGQGAIYGYTF. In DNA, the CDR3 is TGTGCCAGCAGCCCCCGGGGCCAGGGCGCCATTTATGGCTACACCTTC. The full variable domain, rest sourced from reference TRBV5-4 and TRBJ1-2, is ETGVTQSPTHLIKTRGQQVTLRCSSQSGHNTVSWYQQALGQGPQFIFQYYREEENGRGNFPPRFSGLQFPNYSSELNVNALELDDSALYLCASSPRGQGAIYGYTFGSGTRLTVV.